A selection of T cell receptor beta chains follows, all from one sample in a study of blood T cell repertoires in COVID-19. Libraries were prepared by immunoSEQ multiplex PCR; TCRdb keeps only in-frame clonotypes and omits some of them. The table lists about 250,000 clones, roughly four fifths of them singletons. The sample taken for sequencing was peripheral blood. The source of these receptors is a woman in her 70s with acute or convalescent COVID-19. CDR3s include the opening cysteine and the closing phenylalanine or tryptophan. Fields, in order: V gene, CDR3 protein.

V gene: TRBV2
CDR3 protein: CASRREYSNQPQHF

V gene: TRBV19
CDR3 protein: CASSRQVPSNQPQHF

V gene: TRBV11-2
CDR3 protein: CASSLDRVNQPQHF

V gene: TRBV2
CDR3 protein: CASSTGLETQYF

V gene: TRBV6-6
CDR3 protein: CASRAREGNSPLHF

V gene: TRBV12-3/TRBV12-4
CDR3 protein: CASSVDRGTEAFF

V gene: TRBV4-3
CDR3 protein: CASSQGSGGYEQYF

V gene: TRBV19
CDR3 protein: CASSLRSVTEAFF

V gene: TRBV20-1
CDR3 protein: CSASHFGTGIAETQYF

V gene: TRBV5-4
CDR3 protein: CASSLNGYGYTF

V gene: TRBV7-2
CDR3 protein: CASSTSGSSYNEQFF

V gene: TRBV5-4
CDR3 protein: CASSLITNRGDTQYF

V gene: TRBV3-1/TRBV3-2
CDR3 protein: CASSQFGLAGRSDTQYF

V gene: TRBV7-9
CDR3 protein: CASSSLARGLSLHF

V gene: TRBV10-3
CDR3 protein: CAISESFKTGNGNTEAFF

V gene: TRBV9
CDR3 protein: CASSSRGLAGQAGELFF

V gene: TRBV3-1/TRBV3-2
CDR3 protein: CASSQVQPTLGTQYF

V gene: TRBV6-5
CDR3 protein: CASSYRDFSYGYTF

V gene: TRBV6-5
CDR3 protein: CASSYLAGDRETQYF

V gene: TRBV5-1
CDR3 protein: CASSPDRSTKYQETQYF

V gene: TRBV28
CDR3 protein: CASSPSVGSTGELFF

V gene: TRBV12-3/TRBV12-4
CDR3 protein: CASSLNEQFF

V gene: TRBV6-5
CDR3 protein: CASKTGDVNEQYF

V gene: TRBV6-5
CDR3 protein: CASSSGGVGNQPQHF

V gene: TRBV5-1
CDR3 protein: CASSLAGRGATGELFF

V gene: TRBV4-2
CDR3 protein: CASSQVGRSDGELFF

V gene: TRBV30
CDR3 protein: CAWSVGGEETQYF

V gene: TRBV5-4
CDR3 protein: CASTLGGVSTDTQYF

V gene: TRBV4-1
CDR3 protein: CASSQDRSSGGYYEQYF

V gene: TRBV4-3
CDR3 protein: CASSQGLNGELFF

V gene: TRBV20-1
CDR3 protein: CSASSRNFSNYGYTF

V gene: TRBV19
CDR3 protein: CASRGTGAYEQYF

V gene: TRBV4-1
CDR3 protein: CASSAQVVQGGSSGANVLTF

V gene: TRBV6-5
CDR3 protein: CASSYSGDLSTYEQYF

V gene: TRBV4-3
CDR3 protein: CASSQEEKANYGYTF

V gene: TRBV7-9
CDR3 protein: CASSLERQGNSPLHF

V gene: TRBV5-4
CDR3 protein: CASTRQEAGNTIYF

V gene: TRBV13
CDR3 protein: CASSWTGVNTIYF

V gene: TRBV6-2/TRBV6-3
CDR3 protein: CASSYPRGGQYQETQYF

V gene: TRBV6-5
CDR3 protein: CASSYGREGGYTF

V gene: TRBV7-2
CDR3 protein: CASSPGGGSTEAFF

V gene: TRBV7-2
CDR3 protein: CASSLAVLNTEAFF

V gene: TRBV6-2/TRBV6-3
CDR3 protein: CASTPAGETQYF

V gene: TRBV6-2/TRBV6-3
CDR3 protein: CASSFPPGQRSNEQFF

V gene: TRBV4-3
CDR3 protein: CASSQAAGSYEQYF

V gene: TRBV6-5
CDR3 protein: CASSRTGATEAFF

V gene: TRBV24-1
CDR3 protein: CATSGQAHLGYTF